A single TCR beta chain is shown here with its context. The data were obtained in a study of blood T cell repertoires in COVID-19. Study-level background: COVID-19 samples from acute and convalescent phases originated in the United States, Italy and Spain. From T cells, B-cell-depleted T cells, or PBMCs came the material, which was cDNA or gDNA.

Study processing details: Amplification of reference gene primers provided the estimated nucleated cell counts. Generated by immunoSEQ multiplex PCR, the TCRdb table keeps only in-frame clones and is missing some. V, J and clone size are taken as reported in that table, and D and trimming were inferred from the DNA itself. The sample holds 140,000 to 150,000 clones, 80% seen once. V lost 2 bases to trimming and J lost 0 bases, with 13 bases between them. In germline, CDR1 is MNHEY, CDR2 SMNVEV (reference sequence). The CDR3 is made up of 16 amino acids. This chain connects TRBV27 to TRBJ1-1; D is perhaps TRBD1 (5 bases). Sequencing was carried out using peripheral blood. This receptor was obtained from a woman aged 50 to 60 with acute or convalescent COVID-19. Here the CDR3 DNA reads TGTGCCAGCAGTTTAAAAGGGGCTCTGGTGAACACTGAAGCTTTCTTT. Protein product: CASSLKGALVNTEAFF.